Below are 21 T cell receptor beta chains sequenced from a single sample in a study of blood T cell repertoires in COVID-19. TCRdb keeps only in-frame clones here, not all; method: immunoSEQ multiplex PCR. This table holds 150,000 to 250,000 clones, 65% to 85% found once. Material: PBMCs or T cells enriched from blood (not recorded which). The receptors here all came from a middle-aged man who had recovered from COVID-19.

V gene TRBV4-1 combines with J gene TRBJ1-2, with a weak D call TRBD1 (6 bases). The germline V gene has CDR1 MGHRA and CDR2 YSYEKL. CDR3 size: 15 residues. Between the trimmed V and J ends, which lost 1 base and 4 bases, there was a span of 13 bases. The CDR3 bases are TGCGCCAGCAGCCAAGGGGACACCATATCCTATGGCTACACCTTC. Translating it yields CASSQGDTISYGYTF.

This chain joins TRBV9 and TRBJ2-3; 10 nucleotides agree with TRBD2. Germline CDR1 SGDLS, CDR2 YYNGEE. V was pared by 3 bases and J by 6 bases, with 7 bases of the junction left unmatched. The CDR3 loop spans 15 amino acids. DNA of the CDR3: TGTGCCAGCAGCGCTAGCGGGGGAGGTTGGGATACGCAGTATTTT. As protein: CASSASGGGWDTQYF. Full variable domain (missing parts from reference TRBV9 and TRBJ2-3): DSGVTQTPKHLITATGQRVTLRCSPRSGDLSVYWYQQSLDQGLQFLIQYYNGEERAKGNILERFSAQQFPDLHSELNLSSLELGDSALYFCASSASGGGWDTQYFGPGTRLTVL.

V and J are TRBV5-1 and TRBJ2-3; tentative D call: TRBD2 (7 bases). Trimming stripped 4 bases from V and 11 bases from J, with 17 bases between. The CDR3 is made up of 13 amino acids. Germline lookup yields CDR1 SGHRS and CDR2 YFSETQ. DNA for the CDR3: TGCGCCAGCAGCCCATCTAGCGGAGGGGGGCAGTATTTT. Its translation is CASSPSSGGGQYF.

V gene TRBV5-1 combines with J gene TRBJ1-3; 11 bases map to TRBD1. Germline CDR1 and CDR2: SGHRS and YFSETQ. V dropped 3 bases and J dropped 7; count of bases not matched to a gene: 3. The CDR3 consists of 14 residues. Written as DNA, the CDR3 is TGCGCCAGCAGCTGGGGACAGGGGGGGAACACCATATATTTT. This gives the protein CASSWGQGGNTIYF.

The CDR3 DNA sequence: TGTGCCATCAGTGAGTCTCTAGCCAAAAACATTCAGTACTTC. It specifies CAISESLAKNIQYF. The chain joins TRBV10-3 to TRBJ2-4, with D unresolved. V shed 0 bases and J shed 0 bases, with 3 bases lying between them. CDR1 and CDR2 (germline): ENHRY, SYGVKD. The CDR3 loop spans 14 amino acids.

V is TRBV28 and J is TRBJ1-4; D might be TRBD1 (6 bases). Per the germline V gene, CDR1 is MDHEN and CDR2 is SYDVKM. This CDR3 spans 14 amino acids. The CDR3 nucleotides read TGTGCTACCCTACCCCAGGGGTCTAATGAAAAACTGTTTTTT. Translation: CATLPQGSNEKLFF.

The rearrangement links TRBV4-1 to TRBJ1-2, with 7 bases identical to TRBD1. After removal of 3 bases from V and 6 bases from J, the junction contained 7 bases not matched to a gene. The V gene's germline CDR1 is MGHRA and CDR2 YSYEKL. This CDR3 contains 14 residues. The CDR3 protein is CASSQEPGGHGYTF. CDR3 DNA: TGCGCCAGCAGCCAGGAGCCAGGGGGACATGGCTACACCTTC.

The chain couples TRBV27 to TRBJ1-6; 10 bases fit TRBD1. Germline CDR1 is MNHEY and CDR2 is SMNVEV (reference sequence). The V segment lost 4 bases and the J segment 10 bases; nucleotides outside the gene matches: 4. This CDR3 region has 14 residues. CDR3 in DNA: TGTGCCAGCAGTTCGGGACAGGGGCGATCACCCCTCCACTTT. This gives the protein CASSSGQGRSPLHF.

The DNA of the CDR3 is TGTGCCAGCAGAGCCGGACAGGTCTCTGGAAACACCATATATTTT. Its translation is CASRAGQVSGNTIYF. This chain connects TRBV28 to TRBJ1-3, with 7 nucleotides matching TRBD1. The CDR3 contains 15 residues. CDR1 is MDHEN, CDR2 SYDVKM, per germline. With 6 bases clipped from V and 0 bases from J, the junction kept 5 bases outside the gene matches.

V gene TRBV30 combines with J gene TRBJ1-4, with D possibly being TRBD1 (5 bases). From germline, CDR1 is GTSNPN and CDR2 SVGIG (reference sequence). V was clipped by 0 bases and J by 4 bases, with 9 bases between them. The CDR3 is 14 residues long. The CDR3 sequence is CAWSVLGDNEKLFF. As DNA, the CDR3 is TGTGCCTGGAGTGTATTAGGGGATAATGAAAAACTGTTTTTT.

This clone has a handful of counts. The CDR3 loop reads CASSYSPGRGVTDTQYF. The CDR3 DNA reads TGTGCCAGCAGTTACTCCCCGGGGCGGGGGGTTACAGATACGCAGTATTTT. V usage is TRBV6-2 or TRBV6-3 and J usage is TRBJ2-3; 8 bases are shared with TRBD2. Germline values: CDR1 MNHEY, CDR2 SVGEGT. With 0 bases clipped from V and 3 bases from J, the junction kept 8 bases outside the gene matches. The CDR3 extends over 17 amino acids.

This clone has a single count. The rearrangement links TRBV6-5 to TRBJ2-7; perhaps TRBD2 as D (6 bases). The CDR3 runs to 15 residues. V lost 1 base and J lost 0, with 10 bases in between. Germline V gene data show CDR1 as MNHEY and CDR2 as SVGAGI. CDR3 region: CASSYLEGASYEQYF. In DNA form, the CDR3 reads TGTGCCAGCAGTTACTTGGAGGGAGCCTCCTACGAGCAGTACTTC.

There are a few counts of this clone. The CDR3 sequence: CASSFYAGAPRPRSEAFF. The CDR3 nucleotides read TGTGCCAGCAGCTTTTACGCAGGGGCGCCCCGGCCAAGATCTGAAGCTTTCTTT. The gene calls are TRBV7-6 and TRBJ1-1, with D possibly being TRBD1 (6 bases). The CDR3 sequence is 18 residues long. Per the germline V gene, CDR1 is SGHVS and CDR2 is FNYEAQ. V lost 3 bases and J 6 bases, leaving 26 bases between the germline ends.

This chain joins TRBV11-2 and TRBJ1-2; TRBD1 agrees at 9 bases. The CDR3 covers 14 residues. The ends lost 5 bases at V and 4 bases at J; junction bases unmatched: 5. CDR1 is SGHAT and CDR2 is FQNNGV in the germline V gene. The CDR3 is CASSTGQGSYGYTF. The CDR3 region has the DNA TGTGCCAGCAGCACCGGACAGGGGAGCTATGGCTACACCTTC.

V and J are TRBV7-9 and TRBJ1-2, with D maybe TRBD1 (5 bases). V lost 2 bases, J lost 3 bases, and 10 bases lay in between. The CDR3 has 14 amino acids. Germline V gene lookup returns CDR1 SEHNR and CDR2 FQNEAQ (reference sequence). The DNA of the CDR3 is TGTGCCAGCAGCTTACAGGGTCTGGACTATGGCTACACCTTC. This encodes CASSLQGLDYGYTF.

This chain uses TRBV5-1 with TRBJ2-3; D possibly corresponds to TRBD2 (5 bases). V lost 2 bases and J lost 2, with 12 bases in between. The germline V gene encodes CDR1 SGHRS and CDR2 YFSETQ. The CDR3 is 15 amino acids. The CDR3, as DNA: TGCGCCAGCAGCTTCCAGGATCGGGACACAGATACGCAGTATTTT. Amino acids: CASSFQDRDTDTQYF.

The rearrangement joins TRBV12-5 to TRBJ2-7; D possibly corresponds to TRBD1 (7 bases). Per germline, CDR1 LGHNT and CDR2 FRNRAP. This CDR3 is built from 11 residues. The V end was cut by 6 bases, the J end by 7 bases, with 10 bases between. CDR3 bases: TGTGCTAGTGGGACAGGGAGGGAGCAGTACTTC. As protein: CASGTGREQYF.

To note about this clone: At the DNA level, this CDR3 is encoded by other sequences in the same sample as well. The chain employs TRBV9 and TRBJ1-1; TRBD1 is a possible D gene (5 bases). The CDR3 covers 14 residues. Germline V gives CDR1 SGDLS, CDR2 YYNGEE. Trimming stripped 0 bases from V and 5 bases from J, with 11 bases between. The CDR3: CASSVDSGATEAFF. The CDR3 bases are TGTGCCAGCAGCGTAGACAGTGGGGCGACTGAAGCTTTCTTT.

The genes are TRBV20-1 and TRBJ1-1, with TRBD1 matching over 9 bases. Losses at the gene ends were 2 bases for V and 10 bases for J; bases not matched to a gene: 2. Germline CDR1 reads DFQATT; CDR2 reads SNEGSKA (reference sequence). This CDR3 spans 11 amino acids. The CDR3 DNA is TGCAGTGCTAGACCGGGACAGGGAGCTTTCTTT. It specifies CSARPGQGAFF.

This chain uses TRBV7-9 with TRBJ1-1; TRBD1 agrees at 7 bases. There are 15 residues in the CDR3. Germline loops: CDR1 SEHNR, CDR2 FQNEAQ (reference sequence). With V trimmed by 5 bases and J by 1 base, 7 bases remained unmatched. CDR3 amino acids: CASSSGDSQNTEAFF. CDR3 nucleotides: TGTGCCAGCAGCAGTGGGGACAGCCAGAACACTGAAGCTTTCTTT.

This chain links TRBV4-1 with TRBJ2-1; 8 bases fit TRBD1. The CDR3 has 14 residues. J was trimmed by 8 bases and V by 5 bases; bases with no gene match: 8. Germline values: CDR1 MGHRA, CDR2 YSYEKL. This CDR3 reads CASSWTGRDYEQFF. Written as DNA, the CDR3 is TGCGCCAGCAGCTGGACAGGGCGCGACTATGAGCAGTTCTTC.